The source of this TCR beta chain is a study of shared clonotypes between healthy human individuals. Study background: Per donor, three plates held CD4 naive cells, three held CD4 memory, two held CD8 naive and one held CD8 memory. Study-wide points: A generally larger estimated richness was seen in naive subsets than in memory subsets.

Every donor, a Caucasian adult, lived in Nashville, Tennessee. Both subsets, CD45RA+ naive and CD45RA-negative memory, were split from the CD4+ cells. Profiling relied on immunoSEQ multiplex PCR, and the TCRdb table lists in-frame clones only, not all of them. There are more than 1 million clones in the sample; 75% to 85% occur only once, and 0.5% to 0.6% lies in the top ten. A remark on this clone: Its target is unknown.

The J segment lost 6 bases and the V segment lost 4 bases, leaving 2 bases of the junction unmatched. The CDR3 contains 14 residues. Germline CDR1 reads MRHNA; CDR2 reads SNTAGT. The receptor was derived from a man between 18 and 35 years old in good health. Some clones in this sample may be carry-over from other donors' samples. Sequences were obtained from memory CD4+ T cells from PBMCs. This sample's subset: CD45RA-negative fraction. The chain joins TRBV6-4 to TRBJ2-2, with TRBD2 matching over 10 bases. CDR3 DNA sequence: TGTGCCAGCAGTGCCAGCGGGAGGGCCGGGGAGCTGTTTTTT. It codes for CASSASGRAGELFF.